This T cell receptor (beta chain) appears in the sequencing data of a study of blood T cell repertoires in COVID-19. Looking at the study overall: T cells, B-cell-depleted T cells, or PBMCs provided the cDNA or gDNA that served as material.

This CDR3 has 13 residues. The V and J ends lost 7 bases and 4 bases, in that order; junction bases with no gene match: 4. Germline CDR1 reads SEHNR; CDR2 reads FQNEAQ (reference sequence). As processed by the authors: Amplification from reference gene primers served as the basis for estimated nucleated cell counts. TCRdb keeps only in-frame clones here, not all; method: immunoSEQ multiplex PCR. The V and J calls and clone size were taken over from that table, and D and trimming were inferred from the DNA. The data hold around 100,000 clones, with around 73% observed a single time. The specimen was peripheral blood. This TCR derives from a man aged 60-69 years with active or convalescent COVID-19. The rearrangement joins TRBV7-9 to TRBJ1-1, with 9 bases matching TRBD1. CDR3 residues: CASNGQGITEAFF. The DNA of the CDR3 is TGTGCCAGCAACGGACAGGGGATCACTGAAGCTTTCTTT. Full variable domain (outside the CDR3, taken from reference TRBV7-9 and TRBJ1-1): DTGVSQNPRHKITKRGQNVTFRCDPISEHNRLYWYRQTLGQGPEFLTYFQNEAQLEKSRLLSDRFSAERPKGSFSTLEIQRTEQGDSAMYLCASNGQGITEAFFGQGTRLTVV.